This T cell receptor (beta chain) was recovered during a study of cytomegalovirus exposure and HLA in healthy donors. General observations from the study: Researchers reportedly found TCR beta sequences accurately predicted most subjects' HLA-A and HLA-B alleles. Equally common other TCR beta chains were less clonally expanded than HLA-associated ones, a later analysis found.

Turning to this clone: Its antigen is not known.

There are 16 residues in the CDR3. Germline V lookup: CDR1 SGDLS, CDR2 YYNGEE. V trimming: 2 bases; J trimming: 1 base; junction bases outside the gene matches: 4. PCR involved 60 Vbeta and 13 Jbeta primers. The assay was immunoSEQ multiplex PCR, and TCRdb's table has in-frame clones only and misses some. The sample carries 55,000 to 80,000 clones, about 82% recorded once. This clonotype was obtained from a woman aged 25 to 39 in good health and CMV-seronegative. The chain employs TRBV9 and TRBJ2-2; 8 positions agree with TRBD1. The sample comprised PBMCs. The DNA of the CDR3 is TGTGCCAGCAGCGTTCAGGGGACAGGGAACACCGGGGAGCTGTTTTTT. The encoded protein is CASSVQGTGNTGELFF.